This entry lists 22 T cell receptor beta chains sequenced from one sample in a study of PD-1 blockade in classical Hodgkin lymphoma. Time point meaning: cycle 4 day 1 (C4D1), after more than five weeks of nivolumab. There was relapse after autologous stem cell transplantation in every patient, and there was variation in brentuximab vedotin exposure. Method: immunoSEQ multiplex PCR; TCRdb's copy keeps in-frame clones and lacks some. This sample has some 90,000 clones; 75% to 85% occur once, and the top ten carry about 17%. The source material was peripheral blood mononuclear cells (PBMCs), sampled before the fourth cycle of nivolumab. The receptor set was obtained from a human donor with classical Hodgkin lymphoma.

The rearrangement joins TRBV18 to TRBJ2-1, with TRBD2 as a possible D gene (7 bases). The CDR3 contains 21 residues. V was clipped by 3 bases and J by 0 bases, with 27 bases between them. Germline CDR1 is KGHSH and CDR2 is LQKENI. CDR3 region: CASSPPPRLAEGGSSYNEQFF. The CDR3 DNA is TGTGCCAGCTCACCGCCTCCTCGGCTAGCGGAGGGGGGAAGCTCCTACAATGAGCAGTTCTTC.

The chain's CDR3 is CASPPGGYYEQYF. The CDR3 DNA reads as TGTGCCAGCCCCCCCGGGGGCTATTACGAGCAGTACTTC. The chain carries TRBV6-4 and TRBJ2-7; possibly TRBD1 or TRBD2 for D (6 bases each). This CDR3 has 13 amino acids. From germline, CDR1 is MRHNA and CDR2 SNTAGT. V was pared by 8 bases and J by 4 bases, with 15 bases between.

This chain links TRBV4-2 with TRBJ2-7; 10 bases match TRBD2. The CDR3 totals 16 residues. Trimming at V came to 3 bases and at J to 2 bases, leaving 7 bases not matched to a gene. Germline V gives CDR1 LGHNA, CDR2 YNFKEQ. CDR3 in DNA: TGTGCCAGCAGCCACGACGGGACTAGCGCCCCCTACGAGCAGTACTTC. Its protein is CASSHDGTSAPYEQYF.

This chain uses TRBV7-3 with TRBJ2-7; 9 nucleotides agree with TRBD2. Germline V gene data show CDR1 as SGHTA and CDR2 as FQGTGA. The CDR3 is made up of 15 amino acids. Unmatched junction bases numbered 6, after V lost 0 bases and J lost 6 bases. The CDR3, as DNA: TGTGCCAGCAGCTTAACGTGGGCGGGAGGGTCCGAGCAGTACTTC. As protein: CASSLTWAGGSEQYF.

J is TRBJ1-2 and V is TRBV19, with 8 bases that match TRBD1. CDR1 and CDR2 from the germline V gene are LNHDA and SQIVND (reference sequence). Trimming took 8 bases from V and 8 from J; bases not matched to a gene: 10. This CDR3 region has 13 residues. The chain's CDR3 is CASGNRGYWGYTF. The DNA for the CDR3 is TGTGCCAGTGGCAACAGGGGGTACTGGGGCTACACCTTC.

This clone came up a few times. V gene TRBV10-3 combines with J gene TRBJ1-5; D may be TRBD1 (6 bases). The germline V gene encodes CDR1 ENHRY and CDR2 SYGVKD. This CDR3 comprises 13 residues. V was cut by 3 bases and J by 11 bases, with 14 bases left in between. The CDR3 region is CAISEGQQSAQHF. In DNA, the CDR3 is TGTGCCATCAGTGAAGGACAGCAATCGGCCCAGCATTTT.

This chain joins TRBV18 and TRBJ2-7; D call uncertain. The germline CDR1 and CDR2 sequences are KGHSH and LQKENI. This CDR3 has 12 residues. The V end lost 2 bases, the J end lost 3 bases, and 5 bases lay between the germline ends. CDR3 protein: CASSPSIYEQYF. CDR3 bases: TGTGCCAGCTCACCATCAATCTACGAGCAGTACTTC.

Ten or more counts support this clone. The rearrangement uses TRBV30 and TRBJ1-2; possible D gene TRBD1, 5 bases. CDR3 length: 12 amino acids. Germline V gene data show CDR1 as GTSNPN and CDR2 as SVGIG (reference sequence). V was pared by 5 bases and J by 7 bases, with 14 bases between. CDR3 region: CAWSDRGPGYTF. DNA of the CDR3: TGTGCCTGGTCCGACAGAGGCCCTGGCTACACCTTC.

V usage is TRBV4-2 and J usage is TRBJ2-3, with D possibly matching TRBD2 (5 bases). The germline V gene encodes CDR1 LGHNA and CDR2 YNFKEQ. V was trimmed by 1 base and J by 1 base, leaving 15 bases between them. The CDR3 covers 17 residues. The CDR3 spells CASSQAEGGSRTDTQYF. The CDR3 DNA reads TGTGCCAGCAGCCAAGCTGAGGGCGGGTCGCGCACAGATACGCAGTATTTT.

V gene TRBV7-9 combines with J gene TRBJ1-4; D might be TRBD1 (5 bases). Trimming pared 1 base from V and 4 bases from J, leaving 16 bases between. This CDR3 region has 17 residues. Germline V gene data show CDR1 as SEHNR and CDR2 as FQNEAQ (reference sequence). The CDR3 here is CASSLGRPRQINEKLFF. CDR3 sequence (DNA): TGTGCCAGCAGCTTAGGCAGACCACGACAGATTAATGAAAAACTGTTTTTT. Drawing the rest from reference TRBV7-9 and TRBJ1-4, the complete variable domain is DTGVSQNPRHKITKRGQNVTFRCDPISEHNRLYWYRQTLGQGPEFLTYFQNEAQLEKSRLLSDRFSAERPKGSFSTLEIQRTEQGDSAMYLCASSLGRPRQINEKLFFGSGTQLSVL.

The chain has TRBV15 and TRBJ1-2, with 10 bases matching TRBD1. CDR1 and CDR2 from the germline V gene are LNHNV and YYDKDF (reference sequence). This CDR3 contains 15 residues. The V and J ends lost 5 bases and 1 base, in that order; junction bases with no gene match: 4. The CDR3 coding sequence is TGTGCCACCAGCCCCCGGACAGGGGGTAACTATGGCTACACCTTC. Translation: CATSPRTGGNYGYTF.

The chain uses TRBV11-3 and TRBJ2-2; D not resolved. This CDR3 is 13 amino acids long. Trimming left V 6 bases short and J 7 bases short, with 12 bases between. Looked up from germline, CDR1 is SGHNT and CDR2 is YENEEA. The DNA for the CDR3 is TGTGCCAGCAGTACGTCTGTCTTCGGGGAGCTGTTTTTT. This gives the protein CASSTSVFGELFF. The entire variable domain, with the rest obtained from reference TRBV11-3 and TRBJ2-2, is as follows: EAGVVQSPRYKIIEKKQPVAFWCNPISGHNTLYWYLQNLGQGPELLIRYENEEAVDDSQLPKDRFSAERLKGVDSTLKIQPAELGDSAVYLCASSTSVFGELFFGEGSRLTVL.

The chain carries TRBV20-1 and TRBJ2-1, with 7 bases that match TRBD2. The CDR3 is 11 amino acids. Germline V lookup: CDR1 DFQATT, CDR2 SNEGSKA (reference sequence). The V gene end was trimmed by 7 bases and the J gene end by 10 bases; junction bases not matched to a gene: 7. CDR3 sequence reads: CSVAGVSEQFF. CDR3 bases: TGCAGTGTCGCGGGAGTTTCGGAGCAGTTCTTC.

For the CDR3, the DNA is TGTGCCATCAGTGTCAGGCCCCCCTACGAGCAGTACTTC. Translation: CAISVRPPYEQYF. The chain employs TRBV10-3 and TRBJ2-7; no definite D call. With 4 bases removed from V and 2 bases from J, the gap between germline ends came to 9 bases. The CDR3 is 13 residues long. In germline, CDR1 is ENHRY, CDR2 SYGVKD.

The chain couples TRBV6-1 to TRBJ1-1; TRBD1 might be the D (5 bases). In germline, CDR1 is MNHNS, CDR2 SASEGT. The CDR3 sequence is 19 residues long. Trimming took 1 base from V and 6 from J, leaving 27 bases between them. CDR3 nucleotide sequence: TGTGCCAGCAGTGAAGTTCTTGGGTCAGGGAGTCTTTTCCGCTCTGAAGCTTTCTTT. This translates into CASSEVLGSGSLFRSEAFF.

The chain is built from TRBV28 and TRBJ2-7; 11 bases line up with TRBD2. Germline trimming cut 6 bases from V and 6 bases from J; bases unmatched to any gene: 10. The CDR3 has 15 residues. CDR1 is MDHEN and CDR2 is SYDVKM in the germline V gene. Written as DNA, the CDR3 is TGTGCCAGCAGGGCTCTACTAGCGGGAGTCGGCGAGCAGTACTTC. Its protein product is CASRALLAGVGEQYF.

The CDR3 here is CASSSDPGRDTQYF. CDR3 nucleotide sequence: TGCGCCAGCAGCTCGGATCCAGGCAGGGATACGCAGTATTTT. V is TRBV4-3 and J is TRBJ2-3, with D uncertain. Germline values: CDR1 LGHNA, CDR2 YSLEER. This CDR3 region has 14 residues. V shed 5 bases and J shed 6 bases, with 15 bases lying between them.

The chain employs TRBV27 and TRBJ2-3; 9 positions match TRBD2. With 5 bases clipped from V and 0 bases from J, the junction kept 9 bases outside the gene matches. The CDR3 consists of 17 residues. Germline V gene sequence: CDR1 MNHEY, CDR2 SMNVEV (reference sequence). CDR3 bases: TGTGCCAGCAGTACAAGGACTAGCGCCACTAGCACAGATACGCAGTATTTT. It specifies CASSTRTSATSTDTQYF.

The chain has TRBV30 and TRBJ2-1; D is possibly TRBD1 or TRBD2 (6 bases each). The germline V gene has CDR1 GTSNPN and CDR2 SVGIG (reference sequence). This CDR3 has 13 residues. CDR3 residues: CAARGGNRNEQFF. CDR3 in DNA: TGTGCAGCTCGAGGGGGGAACCGCAATGAGCAGTTCTTC.

The V and J genes are TRBV2 and TRBJ1-2, with TRBD1 as a possible D gene (6 bases). CDR1 and CDR2 (germline): SNHLY, FYNNEI. The V gene lost 5 bases and the J gene lost 2 bases, with 15 bases spanning the gap. There are 15 residues in the CDR3. The DNA of the CDR3 is TGTGCCAGCAGTCTTGATAGGGGGGTGAACTATGGCTACACCTTC. Its translation is CASSLDRGVNYGYTF.

The CDR3 DNA follows: TGCAGTGCCCGCCGGGCAGATACGCAGTATTTT. Encoded protein: CSARRADTQYF. The chain employs TRBV20-1 and TRBJ2-3; D gene unclear. Per the germline V gene, CDR1 is DFQATT and CDR2 is SNEGSKA (reference sequence). The CDR3 extends over 11 amino acids. V lost 6 bases to trimming and J lost 4 bases, with 8 bases between them.

The chain links TRBV4-3 to TRBJ1-2; the D gene is possibly TRBD1 (5 bases). Trimming removed 1 base from V and 4 bases from J, with 7 bases in between. Germline CDR1 reads LGHNA; CDR2 reads YSLEER. This CDR3 is built from 13 residues. The CDR3 nucleotides are TGCGCCAGCAGCCAAGCAGGGATCTATGGCTACACCTTC. It specifies CASSQAGIYGYTF.